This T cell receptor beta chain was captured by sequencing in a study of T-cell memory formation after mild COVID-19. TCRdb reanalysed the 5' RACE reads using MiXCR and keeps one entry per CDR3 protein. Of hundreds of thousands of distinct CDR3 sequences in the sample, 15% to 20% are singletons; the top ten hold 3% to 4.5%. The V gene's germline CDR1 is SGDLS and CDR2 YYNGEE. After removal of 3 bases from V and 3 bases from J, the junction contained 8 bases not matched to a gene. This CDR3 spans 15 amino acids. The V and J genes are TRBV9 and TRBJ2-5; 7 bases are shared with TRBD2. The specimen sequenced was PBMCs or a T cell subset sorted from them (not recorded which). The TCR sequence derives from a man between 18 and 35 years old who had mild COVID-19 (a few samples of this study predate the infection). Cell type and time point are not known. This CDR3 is CASSDPRGNEETQYF. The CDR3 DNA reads TGTGCCAGCAGCGACCCGCGGGGGAATGAAGAGACCCAGTACTTC.